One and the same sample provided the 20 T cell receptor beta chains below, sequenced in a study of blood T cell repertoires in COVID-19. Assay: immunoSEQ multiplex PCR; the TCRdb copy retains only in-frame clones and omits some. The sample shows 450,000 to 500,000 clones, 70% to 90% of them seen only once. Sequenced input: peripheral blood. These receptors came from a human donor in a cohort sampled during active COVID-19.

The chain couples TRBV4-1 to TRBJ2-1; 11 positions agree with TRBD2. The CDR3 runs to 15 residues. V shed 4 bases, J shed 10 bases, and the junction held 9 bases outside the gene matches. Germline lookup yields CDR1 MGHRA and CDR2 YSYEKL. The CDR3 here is CASSPLLAGEGEQFF. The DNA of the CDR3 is TGCGCCAGCAGCCCTTTACTAGCGGGAGAAGGGGAGCAGTTCTTC.

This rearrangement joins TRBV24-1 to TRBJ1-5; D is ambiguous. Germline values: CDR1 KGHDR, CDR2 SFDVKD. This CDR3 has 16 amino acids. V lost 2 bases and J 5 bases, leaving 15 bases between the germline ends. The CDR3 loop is CATSDSGSTSHQPQHF. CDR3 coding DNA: TGTGCCACCAGTGATTCGGGGTCGACTTCTCATCAGCCCCAGCATTTT.

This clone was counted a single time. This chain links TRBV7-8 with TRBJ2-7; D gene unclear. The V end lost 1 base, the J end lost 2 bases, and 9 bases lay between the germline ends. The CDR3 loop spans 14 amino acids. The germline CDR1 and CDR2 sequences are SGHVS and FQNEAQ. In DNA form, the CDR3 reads TGTGCCAGCAGCTTAGGTTTAGCTCCCTACGAGCAGTACTTC. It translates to CASSLGLAPYEQYF.

In DNA, the CDR3 is TGTGCCAGTATCCACGCAGACAGGAACTATGGCTACACCTTC. Protein sequence: CASIHADRNYGYTF. The chain recombines TRBV19 with TRBJ1-2; TRBD1 is a possible D gene (6 bases). The ends were cut back, 7 bases at V and 2 bases at J, with 14 bases in the middle. Germline loops: CDR1 LNHDA, CDR2 SQIVND (reference sequence). The CDR3 sequence is 14 residues long. Filled out from reference TRBV19 and TRBJ1-2, the complete variable domain reads DGGITQSPKYLFRKEGQNVTLSCEQNLNHDAMYWYRQDPGQGLRLIYYSQIVNDFQKGDIAEGYSVSREKKESFPLTVTSAQKNPTAFYLCASIHADRNYGYTFGSGTRLTVV.

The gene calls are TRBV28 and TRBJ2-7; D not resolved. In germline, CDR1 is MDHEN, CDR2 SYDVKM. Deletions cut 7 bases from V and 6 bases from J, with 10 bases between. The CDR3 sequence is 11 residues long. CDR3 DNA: TGTGCCAGCAACTCCGGTACCGAGCAGTACTTC. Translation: CASNSGTEQYF.

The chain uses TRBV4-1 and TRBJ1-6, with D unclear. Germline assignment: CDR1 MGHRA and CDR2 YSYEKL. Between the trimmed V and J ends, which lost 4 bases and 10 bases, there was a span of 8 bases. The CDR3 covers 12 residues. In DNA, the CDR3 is TGCGCCAGCAGCCCAGGCAGGTCACCCCTCCACTTT. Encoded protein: CASSPGRSPLHF.

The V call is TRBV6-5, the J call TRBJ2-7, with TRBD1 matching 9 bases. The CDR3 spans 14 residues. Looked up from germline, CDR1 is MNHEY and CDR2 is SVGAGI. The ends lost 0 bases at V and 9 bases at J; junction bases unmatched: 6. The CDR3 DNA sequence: TGTGCCAGCAGTTACTCAACAGGGGGCACGGGGCAGTACTTC. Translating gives CASSYSTGGTGQYF.

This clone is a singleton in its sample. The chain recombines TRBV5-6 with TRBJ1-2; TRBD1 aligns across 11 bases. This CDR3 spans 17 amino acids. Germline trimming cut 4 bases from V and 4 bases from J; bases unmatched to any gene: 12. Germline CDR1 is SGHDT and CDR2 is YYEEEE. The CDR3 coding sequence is TGTGCCAGCAGCCGAGGGGACAGGGGGGCCTCAGGCTATGGCTACACCTTC. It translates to CASSRGDRGASGYGYTF. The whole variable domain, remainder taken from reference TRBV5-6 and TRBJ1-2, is DAGVTQSPTHLIKTRGQQVTLRCSPKSGHDTVSWYQQALGQGPQFIFQYYEEEERQRGNFPDRFSGHQFPNYSSELNVNALLLGDSALYLCASSRGDRGASGYGYTFGSGTRLTVV.

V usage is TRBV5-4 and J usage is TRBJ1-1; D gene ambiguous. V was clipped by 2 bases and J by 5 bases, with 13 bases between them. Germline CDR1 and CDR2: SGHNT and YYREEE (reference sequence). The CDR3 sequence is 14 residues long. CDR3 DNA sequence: TGTGCCAGCAGCTTTCGAGGTGGAGTGACTGAAGCTTTCTTT. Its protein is CASSFRGGVTEAFF.

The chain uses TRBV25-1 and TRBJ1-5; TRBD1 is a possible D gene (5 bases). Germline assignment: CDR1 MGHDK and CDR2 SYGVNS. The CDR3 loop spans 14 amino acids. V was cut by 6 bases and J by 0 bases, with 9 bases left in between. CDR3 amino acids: CASRGPNSNQPQHF. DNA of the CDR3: TGTGCCAGCAGGGGGCCAAATAGCAATCAGCCCCAGCATTTT. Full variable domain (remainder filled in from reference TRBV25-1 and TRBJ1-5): EADIYQTPRYLVIGTGKKITLECSQTMGHDKMYWYQQDPGMELHLIHYSYGVNSTEKGDLSSESTVSRIRTEHFPLTLESARPSHTSQYLCASRGPNSNQPQHFGDGTRLSIL.

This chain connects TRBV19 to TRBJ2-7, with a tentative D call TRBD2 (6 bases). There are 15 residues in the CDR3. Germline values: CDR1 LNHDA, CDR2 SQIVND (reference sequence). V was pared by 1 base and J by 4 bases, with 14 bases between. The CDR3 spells CASSIGTGVLYEQYF. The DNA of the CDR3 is TGTGCCAGTAGTATAGGCACGGGAGTTCTGTACGAGCAGTACTTC.

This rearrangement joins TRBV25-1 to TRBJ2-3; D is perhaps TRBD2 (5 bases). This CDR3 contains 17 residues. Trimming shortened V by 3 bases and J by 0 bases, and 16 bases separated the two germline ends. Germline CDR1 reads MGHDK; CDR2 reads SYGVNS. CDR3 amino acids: CASSDLLGRTSTDTQYF. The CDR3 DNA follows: TGTGCCAGCAGTGACCTCCTCGGGCGGACTAGCACAGATACGCAGTATTTT.

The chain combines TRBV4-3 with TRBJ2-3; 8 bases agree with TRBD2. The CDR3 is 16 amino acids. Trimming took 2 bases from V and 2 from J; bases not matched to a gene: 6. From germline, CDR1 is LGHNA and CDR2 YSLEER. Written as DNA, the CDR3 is TGCGCCAGCAGCCAAACGGGAGGGCCTGTCACAGATACGCAGTATTTT. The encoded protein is CASSQTGGPVTDTQYF.

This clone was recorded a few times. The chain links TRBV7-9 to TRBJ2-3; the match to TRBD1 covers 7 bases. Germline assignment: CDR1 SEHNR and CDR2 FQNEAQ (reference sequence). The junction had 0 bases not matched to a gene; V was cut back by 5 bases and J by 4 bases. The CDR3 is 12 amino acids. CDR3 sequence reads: CASSTGADTQYF. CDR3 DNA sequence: TGTGCCAGCAGCACAGGGGCAGATACGCAGTATTTT.

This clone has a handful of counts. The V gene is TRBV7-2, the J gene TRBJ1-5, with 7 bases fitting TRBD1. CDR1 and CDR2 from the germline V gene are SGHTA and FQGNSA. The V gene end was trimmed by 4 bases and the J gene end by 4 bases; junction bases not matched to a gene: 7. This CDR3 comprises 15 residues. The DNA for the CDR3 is TGTGCCAGCAGCTACTCGACAGGGTTTAATCAGCCCCAGCATTTT. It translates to CASSYSTGFNQPQHF.

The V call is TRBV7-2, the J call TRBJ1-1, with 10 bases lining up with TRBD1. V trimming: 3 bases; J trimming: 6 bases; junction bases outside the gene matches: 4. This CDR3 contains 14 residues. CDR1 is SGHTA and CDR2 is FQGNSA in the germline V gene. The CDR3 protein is CASSFGTGVPEAFF. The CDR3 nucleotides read TGTGCCAGCAGCTTCGGGACAGGGGTTCCTGAAGCTTTCTTT.

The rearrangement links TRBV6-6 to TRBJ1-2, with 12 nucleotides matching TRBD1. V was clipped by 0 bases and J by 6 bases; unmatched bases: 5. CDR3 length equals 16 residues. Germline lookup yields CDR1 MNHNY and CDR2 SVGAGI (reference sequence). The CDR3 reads CASSYSAGTGGDGYTF. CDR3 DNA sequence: TGTGCCAGCAGTTACTCGGCCGGGACAGGGGGCGATGGCTACACCTTC.

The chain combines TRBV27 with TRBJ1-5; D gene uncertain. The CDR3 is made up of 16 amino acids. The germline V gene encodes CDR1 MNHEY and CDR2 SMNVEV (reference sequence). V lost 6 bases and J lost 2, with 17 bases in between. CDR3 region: CASRTVSGKGNQPQHF. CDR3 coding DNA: TGTGCCAGCAGAACCGTCTCGGGAAAAGGCAATCAGCCCCAGCATTTT.

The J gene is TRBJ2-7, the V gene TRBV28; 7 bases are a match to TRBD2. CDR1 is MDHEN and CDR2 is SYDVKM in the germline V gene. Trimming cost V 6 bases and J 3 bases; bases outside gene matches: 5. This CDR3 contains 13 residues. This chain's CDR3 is CASRSGNFYEQYF. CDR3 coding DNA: TGTGCCAGCAGAAGCGGGAATTTCTACGAGCAGTACTTC.

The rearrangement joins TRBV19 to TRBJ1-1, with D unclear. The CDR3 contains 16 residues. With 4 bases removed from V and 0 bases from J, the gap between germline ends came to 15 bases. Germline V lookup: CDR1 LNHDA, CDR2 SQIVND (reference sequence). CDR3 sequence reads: CASSTRTPGMNTEAFF. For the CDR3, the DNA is TGTGCCAGTAGTACCCGTACCCCAGGAATGAACACTGAAGCTTTCTTT.